The present T cell receptor beta chain was sequenced within a study of cytomegalovirus exposure and HLA in healthy donors. V was clipped by 0 bases and J by 5 bases, with 3 bases between them. Germline V gene lookup returns CDR1 DFQATT and CDR2 SNEGSKA (reference sequence). This CDR3 contains 11 residues. Study-wide findings and caveats: In an earlier analysis, in approximately 630 donors, most V segments appeared productive either ~87% or ~30% of the time. There were a few CMV-associated chains whose specificity for CMV antigens was confirmed in vitro.

Vbeta (60) and Jbeta (13) primers were used in the PCR. TCRdb's copy holds only in-frame clones and misses some; the assay was immunoSEQ multiplex PCR. The sample yields about 160,000 clones, of which the top ten take up 1% to 1.5%. As regards this clone: Its antigen remains unknown.

The chain is built from TRBV20-1 and TRBJ2-3; no reliable D call. This receptor was obtained from an older woman in good health and CMV-seronegative. The sequencing input was PBMCs. CDR3 amino acids: CSARDGDTQYF. CDR3 nucleotide sequence: TGCAGTGCTAGAGACGGAGATACGCAGTATTTT.